The clone carrying this TCR beta chain was seen repeatedly, ten times or more. Via MiXCR, TCRdb re-called the RACE reads, giving one row per CDR3 protein. The profile shows around 350,000 distinct CDR3 sequences, 5.5% of them singletons. The data stem from a study of human T cells and chemical hapten exposure. This CDR3 is built from 14 residues. CDR1 is LGHNA, CDR2 YSLEER, per germline. V shed 0 bases and J shed 4 bases, with 8 bases lying between them. Time point noted: pre-sensitization, week 0. The treatment here: therapeutic diphenylcyclopropenone sensitization with weekly scalp DPC. The TCR sequence derives from a woman between 18 and 29 years old with alopecia areata. Some clones in this sample may be carry-over from other donors' samples. The sequenced sample was whole blood, obtained in connection with sensitization to the hapten diphenylcyclopropenone (DPC). The chain is built from TRBV4-3 and TRBJ2-3; no clear D. CDR3 amino acids: CASSQDPSSDTQYF. CDR3 sequence (DNA): TGCGCCAGCAGCCAAGATCCTAGTTCAGATACGCAGTATTTT.